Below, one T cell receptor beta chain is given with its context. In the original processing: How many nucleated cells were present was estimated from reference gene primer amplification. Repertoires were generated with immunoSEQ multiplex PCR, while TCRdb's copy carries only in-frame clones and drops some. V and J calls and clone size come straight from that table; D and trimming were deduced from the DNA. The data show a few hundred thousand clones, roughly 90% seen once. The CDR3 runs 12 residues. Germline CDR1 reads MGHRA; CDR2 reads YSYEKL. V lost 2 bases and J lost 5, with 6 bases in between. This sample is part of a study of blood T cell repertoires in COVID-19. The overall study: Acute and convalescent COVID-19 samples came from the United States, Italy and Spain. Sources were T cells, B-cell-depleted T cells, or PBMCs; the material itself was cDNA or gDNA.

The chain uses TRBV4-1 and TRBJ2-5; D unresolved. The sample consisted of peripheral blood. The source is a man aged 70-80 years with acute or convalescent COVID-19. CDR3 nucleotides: TGCGCCAGCAGCCAATCTTCGGAGACCCAGTACTTC. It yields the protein CASSQSSETQYF.